Listed below are T cell receptor beta chains from one sample, sequenced in a study of T cells after yellow fever vaccination. From the 5' RACE reads, TCRdb called clonotypes with MiXCR, one entry per CDR3 protein. The table has 340,000 or so distinct CDR3 sequences, roughly an eighth seen once; the top ten hold more than 3%. Sequenced here: CD4+ T cells sorted from PBMCs, sampled 15 days after the yellow fever booster vaccination. These receptor sequences come from a man aged 18 to 30 who received the YFV17D yellow fever vaccine. Each CDR3 is given with its conserved first and last residue. The D gene is left open where the match is weak. Only part of the rows carry a size: once, few, many, or a class if the clone is expanded.

TRBJ2-3	TRBV7-2	TRBD1	many	TGTGCCAGCAGCTTGAACCAGGGGGGCACAGATACGCAGTATTTT	CASSLNQGGTDTQYF
TRBJ2-2	TRBV3-1	-	-	TGTGCCAGCAGCCAAAGAGGGGATGTCGGGGAGCTGTTTTTT	CASSQRGDVGELFF
TRBJ2-1	TRBV10-3	TRBD2	few	TGTGCCATCACCCCCCTAGCGGGGGGGCAGGATGAGCAGTTCTTC	CAITPLAGGQDEQFF
TRBJ1-5	TRBV20-1	-	few	TGCAGTGCTAGAGGGACCGCAAATCAGCCCCAGCATTTT	CSARGTANQPQHF
TRBJ2-5	TRBV4-3	-	-	TGCGCCAGCAGCCGCGGACAGTTCCAAGAGACCCAGTACTTC	CASSRGQFQETQYF
TRBJ2-2	TRBV5-1	-	-	TGCGCCAGCAGCATGGGGGGAATCACCTGGGAGCTGTTTTTT	CASSMGGITWELFF
TRBJ1-6	TRBV6-2/TRBV6-3	-	-	TGTGCGAGTTCCCGGGACAACTCCTATAATTCACCCCTCCACTTT	CASSRDNSYNSPLHF
TRBJ2-5	TRBV6-2/TRBV6-3	-	-	TGTGCCACCACGCCTCGGGACCTCCAAGAGACCCAGTACTTC	CATTPRDLQETQYF
TRBJ2-1	TRBV7-2	-	few	TGTGCCAGCAGCTTAGGACAGGTCAGATACAATGAGCAGTTCTTC	CASSLGQVRYNEQFF
TRBJ1-5	TRBV27	-	few	TGTGCCAGCAGTCCCCTGGGAAATAGTGGCAATCAGCCCCAGCATTTT	CASSPLGNSGNQPQHF
TRBJ2-5	TRBV9	-	few	TGTGCCAGCAGCGTAGCTAATGCGGATAGGGAGACCCAGTACTTC	CASSVANADRETQYF
TRBJ1-1	TRBV27	-	once	TGTGCCAGCAGTTCCGGAGGGATCGGACGGGGGAACACTGAAGCTTTCTTT	CASSSGGIGRGNTEAFF
TRBJ2-7	TRBV21-1	-	few	TGTGCCAGCAGCGCCTACCTCCGCGGAGAGCAGTACTTC	CASSAYLRGEQYF
TRBJ1-6	TRBV6-2/TRBV6-3	TRBD1	few	TGTGCCAGCAGTCCGGACCGCGGGACAGGGTTCTCCTATAATTCACCCCTCCACTTT	CASSPDRGTGFSYNSPLHF
TRBJ2-2	TRBV5-1	-	-	TGCGCCAGCAGCTTGGACAGGGACAGGGAGCTGTTTTTT	CASSLDRDRELFF
TRBJ2-7	TRBV7-2	-	few	TGTGCCAGCAGCTCAGAGGCGGGCAGGGCCTACGAGCAGTACTTC	CASSSEAGRAYEQYF
TRBJ2-1	TRBV29-1	-	few	TGCAGCGCCGGGGGTGTCTCCTACAATGAGCAGTTCTTC	CSAGGVSYNEQFF
TRBJ2-3	TRBV7-9	TRBD2	few	TGTGCCAGCAGCTTCCTACTAGCGGGGGGCACAGATACGCAGTATTTT	CASSFLLAGGTDTQYF
TRBJ2-3	TRBV3-1	TRBD2	many	TGTGCCAGCAGCCAGACAAGCGGGGGCACAGATACGCAGTATTTT	CASSQTSGGTDTQYF
TRBJ1-5	TRBV5-1	-	-	TGCGCCAGCAGCTTGGCTGGGCAACAGCCCCAGCATTTT	CASSLAGQQPQHF
TRBJ2-1	TRBV20-1	TRBD2	-	TGCAGTGCTAGAATCCCGGGACTAGTGTATGAGCAGTTCTTC	CSARIPGLVYEQFF
TRBJ1-2	TRBV6-2/TRBV6-3	-	few	TGTGCCAGCAGTTACGCAACAGGAGCTAACTATGGCTACACCTTC	CASSYATGANYGYTF
TRBJ2-1	TRBV7-2	TRBD2	-	TGTGCCAGCAGCCCCAAGGGGGCCCTAGCGGGATTGGGGAATGAGCAGTTCTTC	CASSPKGALAGLGNEQFF
TRBJ2-5	TRBV7-9	TRBD1	once	TGTGCCAGCAGCATGGGACAGGGGGAAGAGACCCAGTACTTC	CASSMGQGEETQYF
TRBJ2-5	TRBV11-2	-	few	TGTGCCAGCAGCTTAGATGAGGACGCACAAGAGACCCAGTACTTC	CASSLDEDAQETQYF
TRBJ2-5	TRBV10-3	-	many	TGTGCCACGCGGGACAGCCTCCAAGAGACCCAGTACTTC	CATRDSLQETQYF
TRBJ2-2	TRBV18	TRBD1	few	TGTGCCAGCTCACCGCGGGGACAGGGGACCACCGGGGAGCTGTTTTTT	CASSPRGQGTTGELFF
TRBJ2-1	TRBV5-1	TRBD2	-	TGCGCCAGCAGCCCTGGGACTAGCAGGGAGCAGTTCTTC	CASSPGTSREQFF
TRBJ2-3	TRBV5-4	-	-	TGTGCCGGACAAACAGGAGACAAAGATACGCAGTATTTT	CAGQTGDKDTQYF
TRBJ2-5	TRBV11-2	TRBD2	many	TGTGCCAGCAGCTGGGGACTAGCGGGGGGAGAGACCCAGTACTTC	CASSWGLAGGETQYF
TRBJ2-1	TRBV2	-	few	TGTGCCAGCAGGATGAACAATGAGCAGTTCTTC	CASRMNNEQFF
TRBJ1-1	TRBV20-1	TRBD1	-	TGCAGTGCTAGATCCCCCCGACAGGGGATGAACACTGAAGCTTTCTTT	CSARSPRQGMNTEAFF
TRBJ1-1	TRBV6-6	-	few	TGTGCCAGCAGTTACCAGGTTGGGGCCTCTGAAGCTTTCTTT	CASSYQVGASEAFF
TRBJ1-1	TRBV28	-	-	TGTGCCAGCAGTCTGGCAGGACTTGTGGCTTTCTTT	CASSLAGLVAFF
TRBJ2-7	TRBV12-3/TRBV12-4	-	few	TGTGCCAGCGGGGGATTTTACGAGCAGTACTTC	CASGGFYEQYF
TRBJ2-7	TRBV12-3/TRBV12-4	TRBD1	many	TGTGCCAGCAGCCCCCAGGGGGCTATTTACGAGCAGTACTTC	CASSPQGAIYEQYF
TRBJ2-5	TRBV5-1	-	few	TGCGCCAGCAGCTACGGGGTTGTGGAGACCCAGTACTTC	CASSYGVVETQYF
TRBJ2-1	TRBV4-2	TRBD2	-	TGTGCCAGCAGCCAAGACGCTAGCGGGGGAAGCTCCTACAATGAGCAGTTCTTC	CASSQDASGGSSYNEQFF
TRBJ1-2	TRBV4-2	TRBD1	-	TGTGCCAGCAGCCAAGATTGGGGTCGCCGGGACAGCCCTCGGGGCTACACCTTC	CASSQDWGRRDSPRGYTF
TRBJ1-1	TRBV15	-	-	TGTGCCACCAGCAGAGATCTGGGTGTTGGGACCGAAGCTTTCTTT	CATSRDLGVGTEAFF
TRBJ1-6	TRBV6-2/TRBV6-3	TRBD1	-	TGTGCCAGCAGCCGGACAGGGTTTGACTCACCCCTCCACTTT	CASSRTGFDSPLHF
TRBJ1-1	TRBV7-2	TRBD1	-	TGTGCCAGCAGCTTAGTTACAGGGGTGGGTGAAGCTTTCTTT	CASSLVTGVGEAFF
TRBJ2-5	TRBV12-3/TRBV12-4	-	few	TGTGCCAGCAGGAAATCACAGGGAAGAAGAGAGACCCAGTACTTC	CASRKSQGRRETQYF
TRBJ2-3	TRBV7-2	TRBD2	-	TGTGCCAGCAGCGACTCGGGACTAGCGGGCACAGATACGCAGTATTTT	CASSDSGLAGTDTQYF
TRBJ2-5	TRBV20-1	TRBD2	few	TGCAGTGCACTGACTAGCGGGGGCGCCCGGGAGACCCAGTACTTC	CSALTSGGARETQYF
TRBJ1-2	TRBV5-1	-	few	TGCGCCAGCAAAGGACGCAGCCAGGAGAGTGGCTACACCTTC	CASKGRSQESGYTF
TRBJ2-5	TRBV5-1	TRBD2	-	TGCGCCAGCGAATCCGGCGGGGGACCGCAAGAGACCCAGTACTTC	CASESGGGPQETQYF
TRBJ2-5	TRBV20-1	-	once	TGCAGTGCTAGAGAGAGGGAGACCCAGTACTTC	CSARERETQYF
TRBJ2-1	TRBV2	TRBD2	-	TGTGCCAGCAGCGCCCAGCGGGGGGACAACAATGAGCAGTTCTTC	CASSAQRGDNNEQFF
TRBJ1-6	TRBV4-3	-	few	TGCGCCAGCAGCCAATCCCCCGGAATTTCCCTCCACTTT	CASSQSPGISLHF
TRBJ1-2	TRBV11-2	-	many	TGTGCCAGCAGCTTAGATACGGGGTATGGCTACACCTTC	CASSLDTGYGYTF
TRBJ1-5	TRBV7-9	TRBD1	many	TGTGCCAGCAGCCCCACAGGGGACAATCAGCCCCAGCATTTT	CASSPTGDNQPQHF
TRBJ1-5	TRBV7-8	-	few	TGTGCCAGCAGCTTGGGACACGATCAGCCCCAGCATTTT	CASSLGHDQPQHF
TRBJ1-4	TRBV5-1	TRBD1	few	TGCGCCAGCAGCGGGGGACAGCTGACTAATGAAAAACTGTTTTTT	CASSGGQLTNEKLFF
TRBJ2-4	TRBV5-1	-	-	TGCGCCAGCAACTCGAACACCGGGACATTAGAAAGCCAGTACTTC	CASNSNTGTLESQYF
TRBJ1-3	TRBV20-1	-	many	TGCAGTGCTAGAGAAGGTGTTGGAAACACCATATATTTT	CSAREGVGNTIYF
TRBJ2-1	TRBV7-2	TRBD2	many	TGTGCCACCCGGGGGAGGGGATATCGGAACAATGAGCAGTTCTTC	CATRGRGYRNNEQFF